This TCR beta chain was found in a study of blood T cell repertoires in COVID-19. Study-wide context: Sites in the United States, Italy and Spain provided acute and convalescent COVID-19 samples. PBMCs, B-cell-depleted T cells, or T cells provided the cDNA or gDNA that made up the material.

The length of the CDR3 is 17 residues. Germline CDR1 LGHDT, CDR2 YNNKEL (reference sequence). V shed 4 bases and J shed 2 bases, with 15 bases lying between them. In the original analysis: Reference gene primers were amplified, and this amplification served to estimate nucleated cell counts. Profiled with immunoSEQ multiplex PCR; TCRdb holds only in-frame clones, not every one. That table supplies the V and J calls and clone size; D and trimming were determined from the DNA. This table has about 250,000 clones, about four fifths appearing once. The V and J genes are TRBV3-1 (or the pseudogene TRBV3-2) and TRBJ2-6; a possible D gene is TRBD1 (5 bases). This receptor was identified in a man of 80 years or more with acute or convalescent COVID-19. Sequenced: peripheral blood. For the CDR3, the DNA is TGTGCCAGCAGCCCAAAGGTCGGACAAGCTGGGGCCAACGTCCTGACTTTC. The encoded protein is CASSPKVGQAGANVLTF.